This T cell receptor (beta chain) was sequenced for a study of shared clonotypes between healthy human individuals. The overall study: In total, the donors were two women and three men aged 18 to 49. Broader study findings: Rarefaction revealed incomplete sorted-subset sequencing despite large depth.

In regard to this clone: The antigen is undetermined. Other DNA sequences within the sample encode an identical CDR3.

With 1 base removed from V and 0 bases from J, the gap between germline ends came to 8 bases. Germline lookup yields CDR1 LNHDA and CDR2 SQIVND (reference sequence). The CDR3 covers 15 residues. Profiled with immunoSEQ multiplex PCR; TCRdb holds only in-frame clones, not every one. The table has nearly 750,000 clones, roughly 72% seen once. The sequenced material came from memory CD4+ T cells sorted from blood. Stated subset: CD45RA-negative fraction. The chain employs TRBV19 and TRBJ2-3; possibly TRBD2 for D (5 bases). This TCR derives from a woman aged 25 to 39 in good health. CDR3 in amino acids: CASSIGGPSTDTQYF. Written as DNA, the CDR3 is TGTGCCAGTAGTATAGGAGGGCCTAGCACAGATACGCAGTATTTT.